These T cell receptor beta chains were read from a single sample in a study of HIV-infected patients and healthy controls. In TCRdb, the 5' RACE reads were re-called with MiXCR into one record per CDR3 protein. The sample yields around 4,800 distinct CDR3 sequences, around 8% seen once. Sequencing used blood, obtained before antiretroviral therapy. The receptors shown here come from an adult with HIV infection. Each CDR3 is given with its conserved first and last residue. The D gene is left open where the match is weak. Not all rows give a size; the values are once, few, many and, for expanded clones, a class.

TGTGCCAGTAGTGGATGGGGGGCGATTAATGATGAGCAGTTCTTC | CASSGWGAINDEQFF | TRBV19 | few | TRBJ2-1 | NA
TGTGCCAGCAGCTTGGCAGCCGGACAGGCCATCGGAAAACTGTTTTTT | CASSLAAGQAIGKLFF | TRBV5-4 | NA | TRBJ1-4 | TRBD1
TGTGCCAGCAGTTTTGGGGGGCAGGGTCAGCCCCAGCATTTT | CASSFGGQGQPQHF | TRBV12-3/TRBV12-4 | many | TRBJ1-5 | NA
TGTGCCAGCAGCGCCCTGGGGACTCCTAACAATGAGCAGTTCTTC | CASSALGTPNNEQFF | TRBV7-9 | many | TRBJ2-1 | NA
TGTGCCAGCAGTCGCGGGGGGGCGGAGGAGACCCAGTACTTC | CASSRGGAEETQYF | TRBV6-2/TRBV6-3 | medium-sized | TRBJ2-5 | TRBD2
TGTGCCACTGAGGCATATGGCTACACCTTC | CATEAYGYTF | TRBV19 | NA | TRBJ1-2 | NA
TGTGCCAGCAACCCCAGCGGGGGGATATCCGGGGAGCTGTTTTTT | CASNPSGGISGELFF | TRBV12-3/TRBV12-4 | medium-sized | TRBJ2-2 | TRBD2
TGCGCCAGCAGCCTGACCCCAGGGGGAGCCGGAAACACCATATATTTT | CASSLTPGGAGNTIYF | TRBV5-1 | many | TRBJ1-3 | TRBD1
TGTGCTAGTGGTTCTAGCGGGGGAATCTACAATGAGCAGTTCTTC | CASGSSGGIYNEQFF | TRBV12-5 | medium-sized | TRBJ2-1 | TRBD2
TGTGCCAGCAGCGGGACTAGCGACTACGAGCAGTACTTC | CASSGTSDYEQYF | TRBV9 | NA | TRBJ2-7 | TRBD2
TGTGCCAGCAGCTTATACAGGGGGGAACAGCCCCAGCATTTT | CASSLYRGEQPQHF | TRBV7-2 | many | TRBJ1-5 | TRBD1
TGTGCCAGCAGTTTCATGAACACTGAAGCTTTCTTT | CASSFMNTEAFF | TRBV12-3/TRBV12-4 | many | TRBJ1-1 | NA
TGTGCCAGCAGCCCGGTGCGGGAGGGCCATCGCGAGCAGTACTTC | CASSPVREGHREQYF | TRBV13 | many | TRBJ2-7 | TRBD2
TGTGCCAGCAGTTTCCCTCACCTCGACGGACTGTCCTACGAGCAGTACTTC | CASSFPHLDGLSYEQYF | TRBV28 | many | TRBJ2-7 | NA
TGTGCCAGTACCATCCCCGGGACAGGAGGCTACAATGAGCAGTTCTTC | CASTIPGTGGYNEQFF | TRBV28 | many | TRBJ2-1 | TRBD1
TGCGCCAGCAGCTTGCTCCCGGGTTCGGGGGAGCAGTACTTC | CASSLLPGSGEQYF | TRBV5-1 | medium-sized | TRBJ2-7 | NA
TGTGCCAGCAGCCCGGGACAGGGGGCTTCTGAAGCTTTCTTT | CASSPGQGASEAFF | TRBV12-3/TRBV12-4 | large | TRBJ1-1 | TRBD1
TGTGCCAGCAGCATCACTAACAATGAGCAGTTCTTC | CASSITNNEQFF | TRBV7-2 | many | TRBJ2-1 | NA
TGCGCCAGCAGACGAGGACTAGCGGGAGTGGGCAATGAGCAGTTCTTC | CASRRGLAGVGNEQFF | TRBV5-1 | medium-sized | TRBJ2-1 | TRBD2
TGTGCCAGCAGCTTGGAGGGGGCGAGGAATACGCAGTATTTT | CASSLEGARNTQYF | TRBV5-4 | medium-sized | TRBJ2-3 | TRBD1
TGCGCCAGCAGCTTGGAGAACTTAAGGGAGCAGTACTTC | CASSLENLREQYF | TRBV5-1 | few | TRBJ2-7 | NA
TGTGCCAGCAGCTTAGGCAGGGCCAACATTCAGTACTTC | CASSLGRANIQYF | TRBV5-5 | many | TRBJ2-4 | NA
TGTGCCAGCAAAAACGGGCAGGGTGGGTTTGAAGCTTTCTTT | CASKNGQGGFEAFF | TRBV6-6 | many | TRBJ1-1 | NA
TGTGCCAGCAGTCATTTAGGCGAGCAGTACTTC | CASSHLGEQYF | TRBV4-2 | many | TRBJ2-7 | NA
TGTGCCAGCAGTTACTCGGCAGGGTTGGGTTCACCCCTCCACTTT | CASSYSAGLGSPLHF | TRBV6-5 | few | TRBJ1-6 | NA
TGCGCCAGCAGCTCCAGGGCCGGAGCTTTCTTT | CASSSRAGAFF | TRBV4-1 | medium-sized | TRBJ1-1 | NA
TGTGCCAGCACCCGACAGAACACTGAAGCTTTCTTT | CASTRQNTEAFF | TRBV12-3/TRBV12-4 | few | TRBJ1-1 | NA
TGTGCCAGCAGCTTAGGAATCGACGGCCCTGAAGCTTTCTTT | CASSLGIDGPEAFF | TRBV7-3 | NA | TRBJ1-1 | NA
TGTGCCAGCAGCTTAGACCCCCAGCGGGGGATAGGTGATACGCAGTATTTT | CASSLDPQRGIGDTQYF | TRBV7-2 | few | TRBJ2-3 | TRBD2
TGCAGCGTGCAGACTACTAGCGAAATATACGAGCAGTACTTC | CSVQTTSEIYEQYF | TRBV29-1 | medium-sized | TRBJ2-7 | TRBD2
TGTGCCAGCTCCCCAACCGGGGATGAGGAGACCCAGTACTTC | CASSPTGDEETQYF | TRBV18 | many | TRBJ2-5 | NA
TGTGCCAGCAGCTTGAGCGGCGCGGGAGTAACAGATACGCAGTATTTT | CASSLSGAGVTDTQYF | TRBV7-2 | medium-sized | TRBJ2-3 | TRBD2
TGTGCCAGCAGCCCTCCCCCATCTCCCTCCTACGAGCAGTACTTC | CASSPPPSPSYEQYF | TRBV12-3/TRBV12-4 | few | TRBJ2-7 | NA
TGTGCCAGCACTCGACAGGGGGGAAACACTGAAGCTTTCTTT | CASTRQGGNTEAFF | TRBV28 | medium-sized | TRBJ1-1 | TRBD1
TGTGCCAGCAGCGACGCCTGGGGGGGAGAGACCCAGTACTTC | CASSDAWGGETQYF | TRBV28 | medium-sized | TRBJ2-5 | TRBD2
TGTGCCAGCAAGAGTAGAGGACTAGAACTTAACAATGAGCAGTTCTTC | CASKSRGLELNNEQFF | TRBV6-5 | few | TRBJ2-1 | TRBD2
TGTGCCAGCAGCCGTAGCGGGGGGCCTGGGGAGACCCAGTACTTC | CASSRSGGPGETQYF | TRBV9 | medium-sized | TRBJ2-5 | TRBD2
TGTGCCAGTAGTATAAGGGTGGGTGAAGGGACTGAAGCTTTCTTT | CASSIRVGEGTEAFF | TRBV19 | medium-sized | TRBJ1-1 | NA
TGTGCCAGCAGCGGACACCGACAGGGGCTGAACACTGAAGCTTTCTTT | CASSGHRQGLNTEAFF | TRBV9 | many | TRBJ1-1 | TRBD1
TGTGCCAGTAGTATAGGGAGCGGGGGGGCCTTTGACGATGAGCAGTTCTTC | CASSIGSGGAFDDEQFF | TRBV19 | many | TRBJ2-1 | TRBD2
TGCGCCAGCAGCTTGACTAGCGGGAGGGCCGGTGAGCAGTTCTTC | CASSLTSGRAGEQFF | TRBV5-1 | NA | TRBJ2-1 | TRBD2
TGTGCCAGCAGCTTAGCGGGGGCGGCTAATGAAAAACTGTTTTTT | CASSLAGAANEKLFF | TRBV13 | many | TRBJ1-4 | NA
TGTGCCAGCAGTTACTCGAGGTCAACCCCCGAGCAGTACTTC | CASSYSRSTPEQYF | TRBV6-2/TRBV6-3 | medium-sized | TRBJ2-7 | NA
TGTGCCAGCAGCTTAACGGCGGGATTAATGGAGACCCAGTACTTC | CASSLTAGLMETQYF | TRBV7-3 | NA | TRBJ2-5 | NA
TGTGCCAGCAGCAAGACCTGGGGACAGCTCTCTGGAAACACCATATATTTT | CASSKTWGQLSGNTIYF | TRBV21-1 | few | TRBJ1-3 | NA
TGTGCCAGCAGCCAAGTTTGGGGTCCAGGTTTT | CASSQVWGPGF | TRBV14 | NA | TRBJ1-4 | NA
TGTGCCAGTAGTATAGCCTCCCTAGCGGTGAGACACAATGAGCAGTTCTTC | CASSIASLAVRHNEQFF | TRBV19 | medium-sized | TRBJ2-1 | TRBD2
TGTGCCAGCAGCCCCCCAACCCAACGAATTCCTCCAGACTATGGCTACACCTTC | CASSPPTQRIPPDYGYTF | TRBV7-9 | NA | TRBJ1-2 | NA
TGTGCCAGCAGTGCTGCAGGGGACGTTGGCTACACCTTC | CASSAAGDVGYTF | TRBV28 | medium-sized | TRBJ1-2 | NA
TGTGCCAGCAGCTTAGTTGGACTAGCTTCCGGGGAGCTGTTTTTT | CASSLVGLASGELFF | TRBV7-2 | medium-sized | TRBJ2-2 | TRBD2
TGTGCCAGCAGTCCGGACAGAGGTGGCTACACCTTC | CASSPDRGGYTF | TRBV28 | few | TRBJ1-2 | NA
TGCAGTGCTAGAGATCGCGGGATTAGCACAGATACGCAGTATTTT | CSARDRGISTDTQYF | TRBV20-1 | few | TRBJ2-3 | NA
TGTGCCAGCAGAAATCAGGACAGACAAGAGACCCAGTACTTC | CASRNQDRQETQYF | TRBV6-5 | many | TRBJ2-5 | NA
TGTGCCAGCAGTTACTGGGCCGGGGTTCTGAACACTGAAGCTTTCTTT | CASSYWAGVLNTEAFF | TRBV6-5 | medium-sized | TRBJ1-1 | NA